This T cell receptor beta chain came from a study of T cells in Graves' hyperthyroidism and ophthalmopathy. Amplification of TCR beta CDR3 regions was performed using RNA transcripts as template. Initially, a first-round RT-PCR of the TCR CDR3 employed the HTBI primer set. TCRdb fed the multiplex PCR reads into MiXCR, producing one record per CDR3 protein. This table holds fewer than 700,000 distinct CDR3 sequences, 17% found once. Study-wide points: Appearing also in blood were most of the thyroid clonotypes expanded above 0.001. By a 13 V-J model, ophthalmopathy was set apart from stable hyperthyroidism. Ophthalmopathy was model-predicted a median around 6.7 months pre-onset.

This clonotype has ten or more counts. The antigen remains undetermined. On the basis of clinical symptoms, serum thyroxine and TRAb, thyroid ultrasound and orbital computed tomography, diagnoses were made. The source of this sequence is a woman aged 18-35 years with Graves' ophthalmopathy. The sequencing input was blood.

The CDR3 DNA reads TGTGCCAGCAGTGTCGGGCTCGGGGGTAGCACTGAAGCTTTCTTT. Protein product: CASSVGLGGSTEAFF. The V and J genes are TRBV6-1 and TRBJ1-1; perhaps TRBD1 as D (5 bases). This CDR3 is built from 15 residues. Germline CDR1 is MNHNS and CDR2 is SASEGT. Trimming removed 4 bases at V and 4 bases at J, with 16 bases between.